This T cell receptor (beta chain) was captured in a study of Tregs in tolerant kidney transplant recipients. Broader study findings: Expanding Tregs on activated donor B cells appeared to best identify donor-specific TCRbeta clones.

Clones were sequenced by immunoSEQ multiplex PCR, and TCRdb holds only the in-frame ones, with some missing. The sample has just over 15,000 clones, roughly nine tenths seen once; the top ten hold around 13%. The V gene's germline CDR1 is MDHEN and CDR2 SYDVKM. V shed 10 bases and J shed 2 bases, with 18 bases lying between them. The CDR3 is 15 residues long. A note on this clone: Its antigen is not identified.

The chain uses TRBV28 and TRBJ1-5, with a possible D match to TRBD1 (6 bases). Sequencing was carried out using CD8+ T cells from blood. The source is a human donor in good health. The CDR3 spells CATVSGVTGNQPQHF. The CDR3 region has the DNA TGTGCCACAGTGTCAGGGGTTACGGGCAATCAGCCCCAGCATTTT.